The present TCR beta chain was sequenced within a study of preoperative IRX-2 immunotherapy in early breast cancer (dated by TCRdb to 2018 to 2020). The sample's treatment or condition label, in plain terms: preoperative locoregional IRX-2 cytokine immunotherapy. The samples were obtained from a phase Ib study that tested preoperative, locoregional IRX-2 cytokine immunotherapy designed to prime immune responses. Patients with early-stage breast cancer who were given IRX-2 before surgery served as donors. Taken from the germline V gene, the CDR1 and CDR2 loops are SGHVS and FNYEAQ. The germline V and J ends show losses of 5 bases and 1 base respectively, and no gene match explains 5 bases of the junction. The CDR3 sequence holds 17 residues, the cysteine and phenylalanine included. The CDR3 DNA has 51 bases and is translated from base 1. Regarding this clone: The clone's antigen remains unknown. No quality values exist for individual bases; no much larger clone is one base distant.

The library was produced with the immunoSEQ multiplex PCR assay. Here the immuneACCESS table is served through TCRdb, limited to in-frame sequences with V and J called. Missing clones are a known gap in these copies; in checked studies unresolved V genes cover under half, and the rest lacks a known reason. The sample table shows about 43,000 clones, and over 85% are seen once. 1.5% to 2% of the sample rests with the top ten. Sequenced material: tumor tissue, taken after IRX-2 immunotherapy. The clonotype was recovered from a human donor with breast cancer. The chain joins TRBV7-6 to TRBJ2-1; 13 bases in between match TRBD2. DNA sequence: TGTGCCAGCAGCACACTAGCGGGAGGGCGGTCCTACAATGAGCAGTTCTTC. Translated, it gives CASSTLAGGRSYNEQFF.